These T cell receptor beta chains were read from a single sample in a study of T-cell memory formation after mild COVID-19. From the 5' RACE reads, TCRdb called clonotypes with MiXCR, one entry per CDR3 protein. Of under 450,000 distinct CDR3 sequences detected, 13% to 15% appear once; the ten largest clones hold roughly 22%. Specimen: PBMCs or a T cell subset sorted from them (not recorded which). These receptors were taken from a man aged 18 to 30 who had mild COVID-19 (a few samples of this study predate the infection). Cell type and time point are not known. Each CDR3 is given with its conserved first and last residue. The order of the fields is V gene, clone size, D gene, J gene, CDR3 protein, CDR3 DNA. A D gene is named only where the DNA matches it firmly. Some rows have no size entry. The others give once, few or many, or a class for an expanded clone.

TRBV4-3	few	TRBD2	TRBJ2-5	CASSQGLALPETQYF	TGCGCCAGCAGCCAGGGACTAGCTTTGCCGGAGACCCAGTACTTC
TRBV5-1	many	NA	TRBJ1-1	CASSLDRMNTEAFF	TGCGCCAGCAGCTTGGACAGGATGAACACTGAAGCTTTCTTT
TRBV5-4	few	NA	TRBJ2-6	CASSSGTEGANVLTF	TGTGCCAGCAGCTCGGGGACCGAAGGGGCCAACGTCCTGACTTTC
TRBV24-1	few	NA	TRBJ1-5	CATSPGTRGRQPQHF	TGTGCCACCAGCCCCGGGACGAGAGGCCGTCAGCCCCAGCATTTT
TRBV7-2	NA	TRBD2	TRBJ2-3	CASSITSGGVAQYF	TGTGCCAGCAGCATTACTAGCGGGGGGGTGGCGCAGTATTTT
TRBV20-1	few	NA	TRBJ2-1	CSAGSYNEQFF	TGCAGTGCTGGTTCCTACAATGAGCAGTTCTTC
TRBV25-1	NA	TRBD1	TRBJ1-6	CASSAGQGDSPLHF	TGTGCCAGCAGTGCGGGACAGGGTGATTCACCCCTCCACTTT
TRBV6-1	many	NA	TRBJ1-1	CASSEYTTTMNTEAFF	TGTGCCAGCAGTGAATACACCACCACCATGAACACTGAAGCTTTCTTT
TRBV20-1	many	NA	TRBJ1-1	CSARAPAGLEAFF	TGCAGTGCTAGAGCTCCAGCGGGACTTGAAGCTTTCTTT
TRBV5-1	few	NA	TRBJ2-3	CASGDRDTQYF	TGCGCCAGCGGCGATAGGGATACGCAGTATTTT
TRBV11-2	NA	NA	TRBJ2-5	CASSFLQNPLQETQYF	TGTGCCAGCAGCTTCCTGCAGAATCCATTACAAGAGACCCAGTACTTC
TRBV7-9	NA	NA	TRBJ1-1	CASSLARVVNTEAFF	TGTGCCAGCAGCTTAGCCAGAGTGGTGAACACTGAAGCTTTCTTT
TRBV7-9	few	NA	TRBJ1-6	CASSSVLHLPALHF	TGTGCCAGCAGCTCGGTTCTACACCTACCGGCCCTCCACTTT
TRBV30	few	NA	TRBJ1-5	CAWSGRGPTGQPQHF	TGTGCCTGGAGTGGAAGAGGACCAACTGGTCAGCCCCAGCATTTT
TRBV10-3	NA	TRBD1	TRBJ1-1	CAIRPQGANTEAFF	TGTGCCATCAGGCCACAGGGGGCAAACACTGAAGCTTTCTTT
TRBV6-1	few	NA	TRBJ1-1	CASSVNGQGGTEAFF	TGTGCCAGCAGTGTAAATGGGCAGGGAGGGACTGAAGCTTTCTTT
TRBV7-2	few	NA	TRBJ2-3	CASSFLEDTQYF	TGTGCCAGCAGCTTCCTAGAGGATACGCAGTATTTT
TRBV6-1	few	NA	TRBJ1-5	CASSGWGNQPQHF	TGTGCCAGCAGTGGGTGGGGTAATCAGCCCCAGCATTTT